The 27 T cell receptor beta chains given below trace back to one sample, sequenced in a study of response to subunit inactivated influenza vaccine. TCRdb used MiXCR to reprocess the RT-PCR reads, holding one entry per CDR3 protein. The table has 800,000 or so distinct CDR3 sequences, 21% seen once. The starting material was PBMCs from blood, obtained 4 to 6 days after vaccination. The receptors stem from a middle-aged man who received an inactivated influenza vaccine.

The genes are TRBV5-1 and TRBJ1-2; D unclear. V lost 2 bases and J lost 4, with 12 bases in between. Germline CDR1 is SGHRS and CDR2 is YFSETQ. This CDR3 spans 14 amino acids. CDR3 residues: CASSFGLAAYGYTF. For the CDR3, the DNA is TGCGCCAGCAGCTTTGGGTTGGCTGCCTATGGCTACACCTTC.

This clonotype was seen more than once but under ten times. J is TRBJ2-7 and V is TRBV5-5; 8 nucleotides line up with TRBD1. Per germline, CDR1 SGHKS and CDR2 YYEKEE (reference sequence). This CDR3 is built from 13 residues. The ends lost 3 bases at V and 5 bases at J; junction bases unmatched: 4. The CDR3 loop is CASSYWTGNEQYF. In nucleotides, the CDR3 is TGTGCCAGCAGCTATTGGACAGGGAACGAGCAGTACTTC. The full variable domain, completed using reference TRBV5-5 and TRBJ2-7, is DAGVTQSPTHLIKTRGQQVTLRCSPISGHKSVSWYQQVLGQGPQFIFQYYEKEERGRGNFPDRFSARQFPNYSSELNVNALLLGDSALYLCASSYWTGNEQYFGPGTRLTVT.

This clonotype has more than one count but fewer than ten. The chain links TRBV10-3 to TRBJ1-6; D remains unclear. The CDR3 extends over 16 amino acids. Trimming cost V 3 bases and J 3 bases, with 12 bases left between them. Germline V gives CDR1 ENHRY, CDR2 SYGVKD. The CDR3 spells CAISDTGTLYNSPLHF. CDR3 bases: TGTGCCATCAGTGATACGGGAACCCTCTATAATTCACCCCTCCACTTT.

This clonotype has just a few counts. The CDR3 nucleotides read TGTGCCAGCAGCGCCGCCGGCGGGACGACGAACACTGAAGCTTTCTTT. Protein: CASSAAGGTTNTEAFF. V and J are TRBV9 and TRBJ1-1; D might be TRBD1 (5 bases). Germline loops: CDR1 SGDLS, CDR2 YYNGEE. V lost 3 bases to trimming and J lost 1 base, with 16 bases between them. The CDR3 is 16 amino acids.

This clonotype was recorded a few times. V and J are TRBV7-8 and TRBJ2-1; tentatively, D is TRBD2 (5 bases). The germline gives CDR1 SGHVS, CDR2 FQNEAQ. V lost 5 bases to trimming and J lost 0 bases, with 14 bases between them. The CDR3 extends over 16 amino acids. CDR3 amino acids: CASSPFSGISYNEQFF. The CDR3 DNA sequence: TGTGCCAGCAGCCCGTTTTCGGGAATCTCCTACAATGAGCAGTTCTTC.

V is TRBV12-3 or TRBV12-4 and J is TRBJ2-3; D remains ambiguous. V was cut by 2 bases and J by 0 bases, with 9 bases left in between. The CDR3 totals 15 residues. The CDR3 DNA reads as TGTGCCAGCAGTTTACGGCTATCCAGCACAGATACGCAGTATTTT. This sequence encodes CASSLRLSSTDTQYF.

The chain joins TRBV4-1 to TRBJ2-7, with 10 nucleotides matching TRBD2. This CDR3 spans 16 amino acids. The V gene's germline CDR1 is MGHRA and CDR2 YSYEKL. The J segment lost 0 bases and the V segment lost 3 bases, leaving 5 bases of the junction unmatched. The CDR3 region is CASSHVAGGYSYEQYF. The CDR3 coding sequence is TGCGCCAGCAGCCACGTAGCGGGGGGCTACTCCTACGAGCAGTACTTC.

This clonotype was seen more than once but under ten times. The rearrangement joins TRBV27 to TRBJ1-5; no reliable D call. Germline CDR1 MNHEY, CDR2 SMNVEV (reference sequence). The germline V and J ends were trimmed by 5 bases and 4 bases, with 15 bases remaining between them. The CDR3 is 15 amino acids. CDR3 in DNA: TGTGCCAGCAGTGTCGACCGGGCCACAAATCAGCCCCAGCATTTT. Protein sequence: CASSVDRATNQPQHF.

This rearrangement joins TRBV6-5 to TRBJ2-2; D is uncertain. Trimming pared 0 bases from V and 5 bases from J, leaving 7 bases between. Germline V gene lookup returns CDR1 MNHEY and CDR2 SVGAGI. This CDR3 contains 14 residues. The CDR3 is CASSYSRRTGELFF. The DNA for the CDR3 is TGTGCCAGCAGTTACTCCAGGCGAACCGGGGAGCTGTTTTTT.

This clonotype was detected only a few times. V is TRBV5-1 and J is TRBJ2-1; possible D gene TRBD2, 6 bases. Germline assignment: CDR1 SGHRS and CDR2 YFSETQ. CDR3 length: 16 amino acids. The V end lost 2 bases, the J end lost 7 bases, and 19 bases lay between the germline ends. The CDR3 protein is CASSLTSGGGGNEQFF. CDR3 nucleotides: TGCGCCAGCAGCTTAACTTCCGGGGGAGGTGGGAATGAGCAGTTCTTC. The full variable domain, its missing parts supplied by reference TRBV5-1 and TRBJ2-1, is KAGVTQTPRYLIKTRGQQVTLSCSPISGHRSVSWYQQTPGQGLQFLFEYFSETQRNKGNFPGRFSGRQFSNSRSEMNVSTLELGDSALYLCASSLTSGGGGNEQFFGPGTRLTVL.

V is TRBV9 and J is TRBJ2-1; the match to TRBD2 covers 9 bases. This CDR3 region has 15 residues. V lost 0 bases and J lost 8; bases outside the gene matches: 6. Germline values: CDR1 SGDLS, CDR2 YYNGEE. The CDR3, as DNA: TGTGCCAGCAGCGTAGCTAGCGGGATACTCGATGAGCAGTTCTTC. Translating it yields CASSVASGILDEQFF.

This clonotype was counted many times. The V call is TRBV12-3 or TRBV12-4, the J call TRBJ2-1; perhaps TRBD2 as D (5 bases). The V end lost 3 bases, the J end lost 10 bases, and 7 bases lay between the germline ends. The CDR3 is 11 amino acids. The CDR3 DNA sequence: TGTGCCAGCAGTTTTCGGGGAGAGCAGTTCTTC. Protein: CASSFRGEQFF.

The gene calls are TRBV7-9 and TRBJ2-3, with D perhaps TRBD2 (7 bases). V lost 0 bases, J lost 0 bases, and 10 bases lay in between. CDR1 and CDR2 from the germline V gene are SEHNR and FQNEAQ (reference sequence). CDR3 size: 16 residues. The CDR3 DNA sequence: TGTGCCAGCAGCTTAGCCCGGGGGGCGAGCACAGATACGCAGTATTTT. Translation gives CASSLARGASTDTQYF.

This clonotype was detected only once. The chain is built from TRBV5-1 and TRBJ2-2, with D tentatively TRBD2 (5 bases). The CDR3 has 15 residues. The V end was cut by 2 bases, the J end by 6 bases, with 14 bases between. Germline lookup yields CDR1 SGHRS and CDR2 YFSETQ. CDR3 sequence reads: CASSLLAQLAGELFF. The CDR3 DNA reads TGCGCCAGCAGCTTATTAGCCCAACTAGCCGGGGAGCTGTTTTTT.

In its sample, this clonotype was seen a few times. The CDR3: CASSLALGGNTGELFF. In DNA form, the CDR3 reads TGTGCCAGCAGCCTGGCGCTTGGGGGGAACACCGGGGAGCTGTTTTTT. This sequence joins TRBV7-9 and TRBJ2-2; D tentatively reads TRBD1 or TRBD2 (5 bases each). The V end lost 5 bases, the J end lost 1 base, and 14 bases lay between the germline ends. Germline CDR1 SEHNR, CDR2 FQNEAQ (reference sequence). The length of the CDR3 is 16 residues.

The gene calls are TRBV12-3 or TRBV12-4 and TRBJ2-5; 12 nucleotides line up with TRBD2. V shed 5 bases, J shed 1 base, and the junction held 5 bases outside the gene matches. There are 16 residues in the CDR3. The CDR3 coding sequence is TGTGCCAGCAGTAAAGGACTAGCGGGGCTCCAAGAGACCCAGTACTTC. It yields the protein CASSKGLAGLQETQYF.

The chain joins TRBV6-2 or TRBV6-3 to TRBJ2-7; D might be TRBD1 or TRBD2, each matching 6 bases. This CDR3 spans 15 amino acids. Trimming cost V 0 bases and J 5 bases, with 14 bases left between them. Germline values: CDR1 MNHEY, CDR2 SVGEGT. DNA for the CDR3: TGTGCCAGCAGTTACTCGACGTGGGGGGCCCACGAGCAGTACTTC. This translates into CASSYSTWGAHEQYF.

The sample holds a few counts of this clonotype. The chain joins TRBV4-2 to TRBJ2-7, with D unresolved. The CDR3 loop spans 14 amino acids. V was clipped by 0 bases and J by 3 bases, with 9 bases between them. The germline gives CDR1 LGHNA, CDR2 YNFKEQ. The CDR3 bases are TGTGCCAGCAGCCAAGATACAAAAATCTACGAGCAGTACTTC. Protein product: CASSQDTKIYEQYF.

The J gene is TRBJ2-7, the V gene TRBV20-1; tentatively, D is TRBD2 (7 bases). CDR1 is DFQATT and CDR2 is SNEGSKA in the germline V gene (reference sequence). Trimming shortened V by 1 base and J by 0 bases, and 25 bases separated the two germline ends. The CDR3 loop spans 19 amino acids. The chain's CDR3 is CSARGGGAALMTSSYEQYF. The CDR3 DNA reads as TGCAGTGCTAGAGGAGGGGGGGCCGCCCTAATGACGAGCTCCTACGAGCAGTACTTC.

Ten or more counts support this clonotype. This sequence joins TRBV12-3 or TRBV12-4 and TRBJ2-5; 7 bases map to TRBD1. The V segment lost 2 bases and the J segment 2 bases; nucleotides outside the gene matches: 14. The CDR3 is made up of 18 amino acids. Here the CDR3 DNA reads TGTGCCAGCAGTTTATGGTCGGGTAACAGGGGCCCACAAGAGACCCAGTACTTC. It translates to CASSLWSGNRGPQETQYF.

The sample holds many counts of this clonotype. CDR3 loop: CASSQVGILDRSSYEQYF. CDR3 nucleotide sequence: TGTGCCAGCAGCCAAGTTGGGATTTTGGATAGAAGCTCCTACGAGCAGTACTTC. The rearrangement links TRBV4-2 to TRBJ2-7; D uncertain. This CDR3 has 18 amino acids. From germline, CDR1 is LGHNA and CDR2 YNFKEQ. V was shortened by 1 base and J by 0 bases, with 19 bases between the two germline ends.

This clonotype was observed a few times. The genes are TRBV20-1 and TRBJ2-7; either TRBD1 or TRBD2 may supply D (5 bases each). The CDR3 is made up of 15 amino acids. V shed 1 base and J shed 2 bases, with 15 bases lying between them. In germline, CDR1 is DFQATT, CDR2 SNEGSKA (reference sequence). This chain's CDR3 is CSARGAGALTYEQYF. CDR3 DNA: TGCAGTGCTAGAGGAGCCGGGGCTCTCACCTACGAGCAGTACTTC.

The V call is TRBV12-3 or TRBV12-4, the J call TRBJ2-2; D is possibly TRBD2 (5 bases). This CDR3 is 15 amino acids long. The ends were cut back, 6 bases at V and 2 bases at J, with 13 bases in the middle. The CDR3 loop reads CASSSRALNTGELFF. The CDR3 nucleotides read TGTGCCAGCAGCTCGCGGGCCCTAAACACCGGGGAGCTGTTTTTT.

This sequence joins TRBV6-1 and TRBJ2-1; no reliable D call. The CDR3 runs 12 residues. V was clipped by 2 bases and J by 10 bases, with 9 bases between them. Germline values: CDR1 MNHNS, CDR2 SASEGT. Here the CDR3 reads CASSESLFEQFF. Here the CDR3 DNA reads TGTGCCAGCAGTGAATCTTTGTTCGAGCAGTTCTTC.

This clonotype was found a few times. The chain has TRBV20-1 and TRBJ1-6; D unclear. Germline values: CDR1 DFQATT, CDR2 SNEGSKA (reference sequence). This CDR3 has 15 residues. Deletions cut 6 bases from V and 5 bases from J, with 17 bases between. CDR3 in DNA: TGCAGTGCCCCCTCAAGAGGAAGGGATAATTCACCCCTCCACTTT. This gives the protein CSAPSRGRDNSPLHF.

This clonotype came up a few times. This chain links TRBV15 with TRBJ2-3; 9 nucleotides match TRBD1. The CDR3 spans 17 residues. Germline lookup yields CDR1 LNHNV and CDR2 YYDKDF (reference sequence). The V gene end was trimmed by 3 bases and the J gene end by 7 bases; junction bases not matched to a gene: 14. The CDR3 region is CATSSPLDRGRGNTQYF. The DNA for the CDR3 is TGTGCCACCAGCAGCCCCCTGGACAGGGGAAGGGGAAATACGCAGTATTTT. Full variable domain (rest looked up from reference TRBV15 and TRBJ2-3): DAMVIQNPRYQVTQFGKPVTLSCSQTLNHNVMYWYQQKSSQAPKLLFHYYDKDFNNEADTPDNFQSRRPNTSFCFLDIRSPGLGDTAMYLCATSSPLDRGRGNTQYFGPGTRLTVL.

CDR3 in DNA: TGCGCCAGCAGCCCGACTAGCGGCACCGGGGAGCTGTTTTTT. Protein sequence: CASSPTSGTGELFF. J is TRBJ2-2 and V is TRBV4-1, with 9 bases that match TRBD2. Germline values: CDR1 MGHRA, CDR2 YSYEKL. The CDR3 has 14 amino acids. The trim removed 4 bases at V and 4 bases at J, leaving 1 base unmatched.